Reported below is one T cell receptor beta chain. Its antigen remains unknown. This sample was taken from a study of Ad26.COV2.S vaccination and SARS-CoV-2 variants. The overall study: Donor got 5x10^10 or 1x10^11 viral particles of Ad26.COV2.S. Study-wide points: While placebo recipients had lower spike-specific TCR breadth, vaccine recipients had more.

Sequencing was performed with immunoSEQ multiplex PCR; in TCRdb, only in-frame clones are kept and a portion is missing. This sample has about 480,000 clones, with around 90% found just once. CDR3 size: 12 residues. Germline CDR1 is SGHDT and CDR2 is YYEEEE. Between the trimmed V and J ends, which lost 0 bases and 7 bases, there was a span of 7 bases. Treatment defined: 19 received Ad26.COV2.S at low or high dose, single or two shots; 5 received placebo; per-sample allocation not given. The samples were gathered on day 63 after the first injection of vaccine or placebo. Within Boston, the person who donated was an adult of 18-55 years.

The clonotype comes from a person between 18 and 59 years old who received the Ad26.COV2.S COVID-19 vaccine or a placebo. The chain is built from TRBV5-6 and TRBJ1-1; tentatively, D is TRBD1 (5 bases). The source material was peripheral blood, sampled in a trial of Ad26.COV2.S vaccine versus placebo. The CDR3 spells CASSLARGEAFF. DNA of the CDR3: TGTGCCAGCAGCTTGGCTAGGGGTGAAGCTTTCTTT.